The clone carrying this T cell receptor (beta chain) was seen only a few times. Expressed TCRB transcripts were sequenced, since all the RNA that had been isolated was reverse transcribed. Sequencing was performed with immunoSEQ multiplex PCR; in TCRdb, only in-frame clones are kept and a portion is missing. The sample holds 350,000 or so clones, around 20% seen once. The data belong to a study of beta chain features in type 1 diabetes. Germline-derived CDR1 and CDR2 are SQVTM and ANQGSEA. The CDR3 has 14 residues. The V end was cut by 5 bases, the J end by 0 bases, with 14 bases between. The sequencing input was naive CD4+ T cells from blood. The TCR sequence derives from a woman aged 18-29 years in good health. The chain recombines TRBV29-1 with TRBJ2-7, with no clear D. As DNA, the CDR3 is TGCAGCGTTTCCTTCCTGGTGAGCTCCTACGAGCAGTACTTC. Amino acid sequence: CSVSFLVSSYEQYF.